The 15 T cell receptor beta chains reported below all come from one sample, sequenced in a study of T cells expressing NK-cell markers. TCRdb reworked the 5' RACE reads into one entry per CDR3 protein, no DNA. The clone table shows 500,000 to 700,000 distinct CDR3 sequences, with the ten largest holding around 4%. Input material: blood T cells: a sorted CD56 or NKG2C T cell subset, CD4+ or CD8+ T cells, or bulk PBMC T cells (not recorded which). The receptors here all came from a man younger than 35 in good health.

The CDR3: CASTTLDQLGGETQYF. The chain recombines TRBV12-3 or TRBV12-4 with TRBJ2-5; TCRdb calls TRBD2, which cannot be checked without DNA. The CDR3 loop spans 16 amino acids.

The J gene is TRBJ2-3, the V gene TRBV12-3 or TRBV12-4; the TRBD2 assignment by TCRdb is unverifiable without DNA. CDR3 length: 13 amino acids. The CDR3 region is CASRGLAEDTQYF.

The chain has TRBV5-1 and TRBJ2-3; TCRdb returns TRBD2, unconfirmable since there is no DNA. This CDR3 is 15 amino acids long. Germline V gene lookup returns CDR1 SGHRS and CDR2 YFSETQ. CDR3 region: CASTGGSGSTDTQYF. Full variable domain (rest looked up from reference TRBV5-1 and TRBJ2-3): KAGVTQTPRYLIKTRGQQVTLSCSPISGHRSVSWYQQTPGQGLQFLFEYFSETQRNKGNFPGRFSGRQFSNSRSEMNVSTLELGDSALYLCASTGGSGSTDTQYFGPGTRLTVL.

The gene calls are TRBV12-3 or TRBV12-4 and TRBJ2-2; TCRdb indicates TRBD2, and absent DNA this call remains unverified. This CDR3 spans 17 amino acids. This CDR3 is CASSFTVGRAVTGELFF.

The V and J genes are TRBV20-1 and TRBJ2-7; no DNA is available, so the TRBD1 call from TCRdb remains unchecked. The CDR3 spans 14 residues. Germline values: CDR1 DFQATT, CDR2 SNEGSKA (reference sequence). This chain's CDR3 is CSANPGGTAWEQYF.

V and J are TRBV10-2 and TRBJ2-3; TCRdb's D call of TRBD1 is untestable without DNA. This CDR3 is built from 15 residues. Germline CDR1 reads WSHSY; CDR2 reads SAAADI. The CDR3 loop is CASRTRGTGRDTQYF.

The chain has TRBV20-1 and TRBJ2-5; TCRdb indicates TRBD1, and absent DNA this call remains unverified. The CDR3 covers 15 residues. CDR1 DFQATT and CDR2 SNEGSKA come from the germline V gene (reference sequence). The CDR3 protein is CSARPGDREWETQYF.

V gene TRBV9 combines with J gene TRBJ2-1. This CDR3 is 12 amino acids long. CDR1 and CDR2 (germline): SGDLS, YYNGEE. CDR3 sequence reads: CASSVSANEQFF.

J is TRBJ2-2 and V is TRBV29-1; TCRdb's D call of TRBD2 is untestable without DNA. This CDR3 contains 13 residues. CDR1 is SQVTM, CDR2 ANQGSEA, per germline. The CDR3 is CSAYLGGTKELFF.

V and J are TRBV12-3 or TRBV12-4 and TRBJ2-5. The CDR3 sequence is 14 residues long. The CDR3 region is CASSLRIGQETQYF.

J is TRBJ2-7 and V is TRBV29-1; with no DNA, the TCRdb D assignment of TRBD1 cannot be verified. Germline assignment: CDR1 SQVTM and CDR2 ANQGSEA. The CDR3 sequence is 16 residues long. Here the CDR3 reads CSVEDSSRTGPYEQYF.

The chain couples TRBV29-1 to TRBJ2-1; TCRdb indicates TRBD1, and absent DNA this call remains unverified. Germline V gene lookup returns CDR1 SQVTM and CDR2 ANQGSEA. The length of the CDR3 is 11 residues. The CDR3 loop reads CALRDPPEQFF.

This chain connects TRBV24-1 to TRBJ2-1; with no DNA, the TCRdb D assignment of TRBD2 cannot be verified. Germline CDR1 and CDR2: KGHDR and SFDVKD. CDR3 length: 13 residues. The CDR3 reads CATSDKLAGEQFF.

The rearrangement joins TRBV29-1 to TRBJ2-5; the TRBD2 assignment by TCRdb is unverifiable without DNA. The V gene's germline CDR1 is SQVTM and CDR2 ANQGSEA. This CDR3 has 13 residues. The chain's CDR3 is CSVEVSGWETQYF.

The chain uses TRBV6-2 or TRBV6-3 and TRBJ2-5; checking the TCRdb D call of TRBD1 is not possible without DNA. The CDR3 consists of 15 residues. Germline CDR1 is MNHEY and CDR2 is SVGEGT. This CDR3 is CASSWGDRDQETQYF.